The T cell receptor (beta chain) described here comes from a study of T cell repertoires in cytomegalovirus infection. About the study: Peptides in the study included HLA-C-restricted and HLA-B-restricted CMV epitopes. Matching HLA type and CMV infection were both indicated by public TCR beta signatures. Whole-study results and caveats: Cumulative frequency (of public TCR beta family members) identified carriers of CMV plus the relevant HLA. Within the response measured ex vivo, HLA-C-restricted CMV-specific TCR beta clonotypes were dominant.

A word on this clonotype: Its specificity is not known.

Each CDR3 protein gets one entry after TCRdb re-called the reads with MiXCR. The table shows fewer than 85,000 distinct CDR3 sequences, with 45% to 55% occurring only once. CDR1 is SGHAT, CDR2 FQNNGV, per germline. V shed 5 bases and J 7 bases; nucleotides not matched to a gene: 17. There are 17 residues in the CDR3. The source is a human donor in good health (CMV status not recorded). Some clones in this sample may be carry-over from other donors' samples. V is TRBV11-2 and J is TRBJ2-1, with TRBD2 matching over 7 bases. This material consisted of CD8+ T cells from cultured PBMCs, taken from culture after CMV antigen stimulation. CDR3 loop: CASSPKASGPVVNEQFF. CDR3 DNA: TGTGCCAGCAGCCCAAAGGCTAGCGGACCGGTTGTAAATGAGCAGTTCTTC.